The 14 T cell receptor beta chains below all came from one sample that was sequenced in a study of cytomegalovirus exposure and HLA in healthy donors. Measured with immunoSEQ multiplex PCR; TCRdb has only the in-frame clones, and not every one. Of some 110,000 clones in the sample, 75% to 90% were seen once. Sequenced input: PBMCs. The receptors were gathered from a young man in good health and CMV-seropositive.

This clone was counted a few times. The rearrangement joins TRBV7-9 to TRBJ1-3; a possible D gene is TRBD1 (6 bases). Germline CDR1 SEHNR, CDR2 FQNEAQ (reference sequence). Trimming removed 1 base from V and 7 bases from J, with 11 bases in between. The CDR3 sequence is 14 residues long. CDR3 nucleotides: TGTGCCAGCAGCTTAGGGGCCACAGGGAACACCATATATTTT. Translating it yields CASSLGATGNTIYF. Supplemented by reference TRBV7-9 and TRBJ1-3, the full variable domain reads DTGVSQNPRHKITKRGQNVTFRCDPISEHNRLYWYRQTLGQGPEFLTYFQNEAQLEKSRLLSDRFSAERPKGSFSTLEIQRTEQGDSAMYLCASSLGATGNTIYFGEGSWLTVV.

The chain couples TRBV5-3 to TRBJ2-7; 10 bases map to TRBD2. TRBV5-3 is an open reading frame whose function is uncertain. This CDR3 has 16 amino acids. Trimming removed 1 base from V and 0 bases from J; junction bases left unmatched: 4. CDR3 in DNA: TGTGCCAGAAGCTTGACTAGCGGGGCCATCTCCTACGAGCAGTACTTC. Protein sequence: CARSLTSGAISYEQYF.

V usage is TRBV19 and J usage is TRBJ1-2; 11 positions agree with TRBD1. CDR1 is LNHDA, CDR2 SQIVND, per germline (reference sequence). This CDR3 region has 15 residues. J lost 5 bases, V lost 6 bases, and 8 bases had no gene match. The CDR3 protein is CASSLGQGDSYGYTF. CDR3 bases: TGTGCCAGTAGCCTGGGACAGGGGGACTCATATGGCTACACCTTC.

The DNA of the CDR3 is TGTGCCAGCAGCTCAGAAACAGGGAGAGGTTCACCCCTCCACTTT. Translated, it gives CASSSETGRGSPLHF. The V gene is TRBV13, the J gene TRBJ1-6; D may be TRBD1 (6 bases). Per germline, CDR1 PRHDT and CDR2 FYEKMQ (reference sequence). V was shortened by 4 bases and J by 9 bases, with 16 bases between the two germline ends. CDR3 length equals 15 residues. Variable domain in full (rest from reference TRBV13 and TRBJ1-6): AAGVIQSPRHLIKEKRETATLKCYPIPRHDTVYWYQQGPGQDPQFLISFYEKMQSDKGSIPDRFSAQQFSDYHSELNMSSLELGDSALYFCASSSETGRGSPLHFGNGTRLTVT.

The rearrangement uses TRBV5-4 and TRBJ2-3, with TRBD1 matching over 9 bases. The trim removed 3 bases at V and 13 bases at J, leaving 6 bases unmatched. The length of the CDR3 is 12 residues. Germline lookup yields CDR1 SGHNT and CDR2 YYREEE (reference sequence). CDR3 DNA sequence: TGTGCCAGCAGCTCCCGGGACAGGGAGAAGTATTTT. Translation gives CASSSRDREKYF.

This rearrangement joins TRBV14 to TRBJ2-7; 7 bases fit TRBD1. The V gene end was trimmed by 6 bases and the J gene end by 1 base; junction bases not matched to a gene: 18. Germline CDR1 and CDR2: SGHDN and FVKESK. The CDR3 has 18 amino acids. Written as DNA, the CDR3 is TGTGCCAGCAGTCGATTCAGACAGGGATTGTACCCTTCCTACGAGCAGTACTTC. Translation gives CASSRFRQGLYPSYEQYF.

The V gene is TRBV14, the J gene TRBJ1-6; D gene ambiguous. The CDR3 extends over 12 amino acids. V was cut by 4 bases and J by 6 bases, with 4 bases left in between. Germline-derived CDR1 and CDR2 are SGHDN and FVKESK. CDR3 residues: CASSPSNSPLHF. The CDR3, as DNA: TGTGCCAGCAGCCCCAGTAATTCACCCCTCCACTTT.

The chain couples TRBV4-2 to TRBJ1-1, with 8 nucleotides matching TRBD1. CDR1 and CDR2 from the germline V gene are LGHNA and YNFKEQ. Trimming cost V 4 bases and J 6 bases; bases outside gene matches: 10. The CDR3 is made up of 15 amino acids. The CDR3 nucleotides read TGTGCCAGCAGCCTAAAGACAGGGGTGGAGGCTGAAGCTTTCTTT. It encodes CASSLKTGVEAEAFF.

The chain employs TRBV27 and TRBJ2-3, with 10 bases identical to TRBD2. Looked up from germline, CDR1 is MNHEY and CDR2 is SMNVEV (reference sequence). Unmatched junction bases numbered 7, after V lost 7 bases and J lost 6 bases. The CDR3 runs 14 residues. The CDR3: CASTWSGGADTQYF. CDR3 bases: TGTGCCAGCACTTGGAGCGGGGGGGCCGATACGCAGTATTTT.

This CDR3 reads CASSLGQGSLESYEQYF. The CDR3 DNA follows: TGTGCCAGCTCGCTGGGACAGGGAAGTTTGGAATCCTACGAGCAGTACTTC. The rearrangement uses TRBV18 and TRBJ2-7, with TRBD1 identical over 9 bases. Germline loops: CDR1 KGHSH, CDR2 LQKENI. J lost 1 base, V lost 6 bases, and 13 bases had no gene match. This CDR3 is built from 17 residues. The full variable domain, rest sourced from reference TRBV18 and TRBJ2-7, is NAGVMQNPRHLVRRRGQEARLRCSPMKGHSHVYWYRQLPEEGLKFMVYLQKENIIDESGMPKERFSAEFPKEGPSILRIQQVVRGDSAAYFCASSLGQGSLESYEQYFGPGTRLTVT.

The genes are TRBV4-2 and TRBJ1-2; TRBD1 aligns across 7 bases. The CDR3 is made up of 16 amino acids. The trim removed 4 bases at V and 2 bases at J, leaving 10 bases unmatched. CDR1 and CDR2 (germline): LGHNA, YNFKEQ. The CDR3 DNA sequence: TGTGCCAGCAGCCCCTCGCGACGACAGGGAAACTATGGCTACACCTTC. Amino acid sequence: CASSPSRRQGNYGYTF.

DNA for the CDR3: TGCGCCAGCAGCTCCCAAGGGACAGGAGGGTACGAGCAGTACTTC. Protein: CASSSQGTGGYEQYF. The chain couples TRBV5-1 to TRBJ2-7; TRBD1 matches 8 bases. The CDR3 has 15 amino acids. V lost 3 bases and J lost 4; bases outside the gene matches: 9. CDR1 is SGHRS, CDR2 YFSETQ, per germline.

This chain uses TRBV9 with TRBJ2-5; a weak D match, TRBD2 (6 bases). From germline, CDR1 is SGDLS and CDR2 YYNGEE. The ends were cut back, 0 bases at V and 4 bases at J, with 13 bases in the middle. The CDR3 is 15 amino acids. CDR3 sequence: CASSVGFSGGETQYF. CDR3 DNA: TGTGCCAGCAGCGTAGGTTTTAGCGGTGGAGAGACCCAGTACTTC.

The chain couples TRBV13 to TRBJ2-3; no reliable D call. This CDR3 spans 14 amino acids. V dropped 3 bases and J dropped 6 bases, with 13 bases sitting between them. Germline CDR1 reads PRHDT; CDR2 reads FYEKMQ (reference sequence). The CDR3 coding sequence is TGTGCCAGCAGCTTGGGCCTACTCCCGGATACGCAGTATTTT. Amino acid sequence: CASSLGLLPDTQYF.